The 30 T cell receptor beta chains presented below share a single source sample, sequenced in a study of blood T cell repertoires in COVID-19. Data came from immunoSEQ multiplex PCR; TCRdb stores just in-frame clones and leaves some out. Here the sample spans over 250,000 clones, roughly 85% being singletons. Sequencing was performed on peripheral blood. Receptors originate from a human donor in a cohort sampled during active COVID-19.

This clone was recorded at least ten times. V usage is TRBV27 and J usage is TRBJ2-7, with 8 nucleotides matching TRBD1. This CDR3 is 14 amino acids long. The V gene's germline CDR1 is MNHEY and CDR2 SMNVEV (reference sequence). Germline trimming cut 5 bases from V and 2 bases from J; bases unmatched to any gene: 5. The CDR3: CASSGQGSAYEQYF. The DNA of the CDR3 is TGTGCCAGCAGTGGACAGGGATCAGCCTACGAGCAGTACTTC.

A few counts support this clone. The chain has TRBV28 and TRBJ2-7, with a weak D call TRBD1 (6 bases). This CDR3 has 14 residues. Per germline, CDR1 MDHEN and CDR2 SYDVKM. The ends were cut back, 3 bases at V and 4 bases at J, with 13 bases in the middle. The CDR3 protein is CASSFQGRKYEQYF. CDR3 nucleotide sequence: TGTGCCAGCAGTTTCCAGGGGAGAAAGTACGAGCAGTACTTC.

This chain's CDR3 is CASSPRGYNSPLHF. CDR3 sequence (DNA): TGTGCCAGCAGTCCACGGGGGTACAATTCACCCCTCCACTTT. The chain recombines TRBV28 with TRBJ1-6; maybe TRBD1 (5 bases). This CDR3 has 14 amino acids. V gave up 5 bases and J gave up 7 bases, with 12 bases separating them. Germline V gene lookup returns CDR1 MDHEN and CDR2 SYDVKM.

V is TRBV28 and J is TRBJ2-7; 9 bases map to TRBD2. The CDR3 length is 14 residues. The junction had 6 bases not matched to a gene; V was cut back by 4 bases and J by 5 bases. Germline CDR1 MDHEN, CDR2 SYDVKM. CDR3 amino acids: CASSSPGLADEQYF. The CDR3 DNA reads TGTGCCAGCAGTTCGCCGGGACTAGCAGACGAGCAGTACTTC.

The chain couples TRBV19 to TRBJ1-2; no clear D gene. V lost 5 bases and J 6 bases, leaving 16 bases between the germline ends. This CDR3 is 14 amino acids long. Germline CDR1 and CDR2: LNHDA and SQIVND (reference sequence). The CDR3 nucleotides read TGTGCCAGTAGTTCGACGGGGATCGTGAATGGCTACACCTTC. Protein product: CASSSTGIVNGYTF.

The rearrangement uses TRBV7-9 and TRBJ2-6; TRBD1 might be the D (6 bases). V was trimmed by 5 bases and J by 0 bases, leaving 14 bases between them. This CDR3 has 17 amino acids. Germline assignment: CDR1 SEHNR and CDR2 FQNEAQ (reference sequence). CDR3 sequence (DNA): TGTGCCAGCAGCATCGGGACATGGATCTCTGGGGCCAACGTCCTGACTTTC. It yields the protein CASSIGTWISGANVLTF.

This chain connects TRBV7-8 to TRBJ2-1; the match to TRBD2 covers 9 bases. This CDR3 region has 18 residues. Germline V gene sequence: CDR1 SGHVS, CDR2 FQNEAQ. V was pared by 1 base and J by 1 base, with 8 bases of the junction left unmatched. This chain's CDR3 is CASSLGAASGNSYNEQFF. For the CDR3, the DNA is TGTGCCAGCAGCTTAGGGGCGGCTAGCGGGAATTCCTACAATGAGCAGTTCTTC.

The chain joins TRBV5-4 to TRBJ2-7, with TRBD1 matching over 8 bases. The CDR3 spans 15 residues. The V gene end was trimmed by 0 bases and the J gene end by 5 bases; junction bases not matched to a gene: 7. Germline lookup yields CDR1 SGHNT and CDR2 YYREEE (reference sequence). The CDR3 nucleotides are TGTGCCAGCAGCTTGGAGGTAGGACAGGGTAACGAGCAGTACTTC. The encoded protein is CASSLEVGQGNEQYF.

This chain links TRBV7-2 with TRBJ2-2, with D maybe TRBD1 (5 bases). Germline V lookup: CDR1 SGHTA, CDR2 FQGNSA. The CDR3 totals 14 residues. V was trimmed by 4 bases and J by 2 bases, leaving 8 bases between them. Here the CDR3 DNA reads TGTGCCAGCAGCTATCAGGGAAACACCGGGGAGCTGTTTTTT. Protein sequence: CASSYQGNTGELFF.

The chain couples TRBV7-3 to TRBJ2-1; 7 nucleotides line up with TRBD2. This CDR3 region has 19 residues. Per germline, CDR1 SGHTA and CDR2 FQGTGA. V trimming: 2 bases; J trimming: 6 bases; junction bases outside the gene matches: 19. The CDR3 sequence: CASSLFPPHERGGGNEQFF. CDR3 nucleotides: TGTGCCAGCAGCTTATTCCCCCCTCATGAGCGGGGCGGAGGCAATGAGCAGTTCTTC.

The V call is TRBV2, the J call TRBJ2-2; TRBD1 might be the D (5 bases). Trimming left V 7 bases short and J 1 base short, with 10 bases between. Germline V gene data show CDR1 as SNHLY and CDR2 as FYNNEI. The CDR3 runs 14 residues. The CDR3 bases are TGTGCCAGCATTCAGGGTGGGAACACCGGGGAGCTGTTTTTT. This translates into CASIQGGNTGELFF.

The count of this clone is one. The rearrangement joins TRBV7-2 to TRBJ2-5; TRBD2 might be the D (6 bases). CDR1 and CDR2 from the germline V gene are SGHTA and FQGNSA. The length of the CDR3 is 15 residues. Trimming pared 5 bases from V and 7 bases from J, leaving 20 bases between. The CDR3 region is CASSPGGSASGTQYF. Here the CDR3 DNA reads TGTGCCAGCAGCCCCGGGGGATCAGCGAGCGGGACCCAGTACTTC.

The V and J genes are TRBV3-1 (or the pseudogene TRBV3-2) and TRBJ2-1; 7 bases map to TRBD2. The CDR3 has 16 residues. V was pared by 1 base and J by 2 bases, with 5 bases of the junction left unmatched. CDR1 and CDR2 (germline): LGHDT, YNNKEL (reference sequence). The CDR3 bases are TGTGCCAGCAGCCAAGTTCTCCTAGCGGCCTACAATGAGCAGTTCTTC. Its protein product is CASSQVLLAAYNEQFF.

The chain joins TRBV10-3 to TRBJ1-2; D perhaps matches TRBD1 (5 bases). Between the trimmed V and J ends, which lost 3 bases and 2 bases, there was a span of 10 bases. The germline V gene encodes CDR1 ENHRY and CDR2 SYGVKD. The CDR3 covers 14 residues. CDR3 nucleotides: TGTGCCATCAGTGACCCAGGGTTGAACTATGGCTACACCTTC. Translation gives CAISDPGLNYGYTF.

As concerns this clone: This sample includes further DNA sequences coding for the same CDR3. The chain combines TRBV7-2 with TRBJ2-5, with 8 bases that match TRBD2. After removal of 6 bases from V and 4 bases from J, the junction contained 7 bases not matched to a gene. Per germline, CDR1 SGHTA and CDR2 FQGNSA. This CDR3 region has 14 residues. The CDR3 region has the DNA TGTGCCAGCAGTCTCAGCGGGAGAGGAGAGACCCAGTACTTC. It is translated as CASSLSGRGETQYF.

The chain uses TRBV18 and TRBJ2-3; 9 bases are shared with TRBD1. Per germline, CDR1 KGHSH and CDR2 LQKENI. V gave up 4 bases and J gave up 4 bases; unmatched junction bases: 12. The CDR3 covers 17 residues. The CDR3 spells CASSQLPGTGLSDTQYF. The DNA of the CDR3 is TGTGCCAGCTCACAGCTTCCCGGGACAGGGTTATCAGATACGCAGTATTTT.

This clone appeared a single time. J is TRBJ1-3 and V is TRBV15, with 7 bases lining up with TRBD1. CDR3 size: 15 residues. V gave up 3 bases and J gave up 4 bases; unmatched junction bases: 6. CDR1 and CDR2 (germline): LNHNV, YYDKDF (reference sequence). In DNA, the CDR3 is TGTGCCACCAGCAGCGACAGGGTGAGAGGAAACACCATATATTTT. Residues: CATSSDRVRGNTIYF. Filled out from reference TRBV15 and TRBJ1-3, the complete variable domain reads DAMVIQNPRYQVTQFGKPVTLSCSQTLNHNVMYWYQQKSSQAPKLLFHYYDKDFNNEADTPDNFQSRRPNTSFCFLDIRSPGLGDTAMYLCATSSDRVRGNTIYFGEGSWLTVV.

The chain combines TRBV20-1 with TRBJ1-6; D is ambiguous. The germline V gene has CDR1 DFQATT and CDR2 SNEGSKA (reference sequence). The CDR3 is 13 residues long. The V end was cut by 3 bases, the J end by 7 bases, with 10 bases between. The CDR3 protein is CSASPMLNSPLHF. The CDR3 DNA is TGCAGTGCTAGTCCTATGTTGAATTCACCCCTCCACTTT.

This clone was seen only once. V gene TRBV18 combines with J gene TRBJ2-3, with 7 bases aligning to TRBD1. After removal of 0 bases from V and 2 bases from J, the junction contained 5 bases not matched to a gene. Germline CDR1 is KGHSH and CDR2 is LQKENI. This CDR3 is 16 amino acids long. In nucleotides, the CDR3 is TGTGCCAGCTCACCACCCCTTGGGACAGCCACAGATACGCAGTATTTT. This sequence encodes CASSPPLGTATDTQYF. The variable domain in full, with the rest retrieved from reference TRBV18 and TRBJ2-3, is NAGVMQNPRHLVRRRGQEARLRCSPMKGHSHVYWYRQLPEEGLKFMVYLQKENIIDESGMPKERFSAEFPKEGPSILRIQQVVRGDSAAYFCASSPPLGTATDTQYFGPGTRLTVL.

This clone was detected only a few times. The gene calls are TRBV18 and TRBJ2-5; D gene ambiguous. There are 13 residues in the CDR3. Trimming removed 3 bases from V and 7 bases from J, with 12 bases in between. Germline V lookup: CDR1 KGHSH, CDR2 LQKENI. CDR3 DNA: TGTGCCAGCTCACCTGACCCCCCAGGGACCCAGTACTTC. Amino acids: CASSPDPPGTQYF. Based on the CDR3 plus reference TRBV18 and TRBJ2-5, the full variable domain is NAGVMQNPRHLVRRRGQEARLRCSPMKGHSHVYWYRQLPEEGLKFMVYLQKENIIDESGMPKERFSAEFPKEGPSILRIQQVVRGDSAAYFCASSPDPPGTQYFGPGTRLLVL.

This chain connects TRBV7-2 to TRBJ2-3, with TRBD1 matching over 9 bases. The CDR3 covers 16 residues. CDR1 and CDR2 (germline): SGHTA, FQGNSA. V dropped 5 bases and J dropped 3; count of bases not matched to a gene: 9. CDR3 residues: CASSPRGQGLTDTQYF. The CDR3 DNA is TGTGCCAGCAGCCCGCGGGGACAGGGTTTGACAGATACGCAGTATTTT.

CDR3: CASSFTGDYEQYF. In DNA form, the CDR3 reads TGTGCCAGCAGCTTTACAGGGGACTACGAGCAGTACTTC. The chain couples TRBV11-1 to TRBJ2-7; 7 bases match TRBD1. The germline V gene encodes CDR1 SGHAT and CDR2 FQDESV (reference sequence). With V trimmed by 3 bases and J by 3 bases, 2 bases remained unmatched. The CDR3 consists of 13 residues.

The chain recombines TRBV10-3 with TRBJ2-3; 14 bases are a match to TRBD2. Germline loops: CDR1 ENHRY, CDR2 SYGVKD. The CDR3 totals 17 residues. V shed 2 bases and J 7 bases; nucleotides not matched to a gene: 8. CDR3 nucleotide sequence: TGTGCCATCAGTGAGCCAGGGACTAGCGGGAGTCTGTATACGCAGTATTTT. Translation gives CAISEPGTSGSLYTQYF.

J is TRBJ2-3 and V is TRBV5-1, with TRBD2 identical over 10 bases. The CDR3 is 22 amino acids. Per germline, CDR1 SGHRS and CDR2 YFSETQ. V was clipped by 2 bases and J by 6 bases; unmatched bases: 27. As DNA, the CDR3 is TGCGCCAGCAGCTTAAGGATCCCCCGCTTGGTTACTAGCGGGGAAGGGTACGATACGCAGTATTTT. Translation gives CASSLRIPRLVTSGEGYDTQYF.

The DNA of the CDR3 is TGTGCCAGCAGCGCACTAGCGGGAGATGAGCAGTTCTTC. The encoded protein is CASSALAGDEQFF. This rearrangement joins TRBV7-2 to TRBJ2-1; the match to TRBD2 covers 11 bases. CDR3 size: 13 residues. Per the germline V gene, CDR1 is SGHTA and CDR2 is FQGNSA. With V trimmed by 5 bases and J by 8 bases, 2 bases remained unmatched.

V usage is TRBV4-2 and J usage is TRBJ2-3; 11 bases line up with TRBD2. CDR1 and CDR2 (germline): LGHNA, YNFKEQ. The CDR3 consists of 19 residues. The trim removed 0 bases at V and 3 bases at J, leaving 11 bases unmatched. The CDR3 spells CASSQDAVGSGRVTDTQYF. The CDR3 coding sequence is TGTGCCAGCAGCCAAGATGCGGTGGGTAGCGGGAGGGTTACAGATACGCAGTATTTT.

The chain joins TRBV28 to TRBJ1-5; D may be TRBD1 (6 bases). Germline V gene lookup returns CDR1 MDHEN and CDR2 SYDVKM. Trimming cost V 1 base and J 7 bases, with 11 bases left between them. This CDR3 comprises 14 residues. The CDR3 loop reads CASSLSQGGQPQHF. The CDR3, as DNA: TGTGCCAGCAGTTTATCACAGGGTGGGCAGCCCCAGCATTTT.

The genes are TRBV2 and TRBJ1-1; 7 bases are shared with TRBD1. Germline CDR1 SNHLY, CDR2 FYNNEI. This CDR3 spans 11 amino acids. With V trimmed by 8 bases and J by 7 bases, 4 bases remained unmatched. As DNA, the CDR3 is TGTGCCAGCGGGACAGCCATTGAAGCTTTCTTT. Translation gives CASGTAIEAFF.

The count of this clone is one. This sequence joins TRBV11-2 and TRBJ2-3, with a tentative D call TRBD2 (5 bases). CDR3 length equals 14 residues. Trimming removed 0 bases at V and 9 bases at J, with 13 bases between. Germline V gene data show CDR1 as SGHAT and CDR2 as FQNNGV. In DNA form, the CDR3 reads TGTGCCAGCAGCTTAGAATTGCTAGCTGGGACGCAGTATTTT. This sequence encodes CASSLELLAGTQYF.

The sample holds a few counts of this clone. The gene calls are TRBV28 and TRBJ2-1; D perhaps matches TRBD2 (6 bases). The CDR3 runs 13 residues. Trimming stripped 6 bases from V and 5 bases from J, with 11 bases between. Germline V gene lookup returns CDR1 MDHEN and CDR2 SYDVKM. The CDR3 here is CASSRLGDNEQFF. In DNA form, the CDR3 reads TGTGCCAGCAGCCGACTAGGGGACAATGAGCAGTTCTTC. Based on the CDR3 plus reference TRBV28 and TRBJ2-1, the full variable domain is DVKVTQSSRYLVKRTGEKVFLECVQDMDHENMFWYRQDPGLGLRLIYFSYDVKMKEKGDIPEGYSVSREKKERFSLILESASTNQTSMYLCASSRLGDNEQFFGPGTRLTVL.